This T cell receptor (beta chain) came from a study of OX40 agonist ivuxolimab in advanced cancers. This clone was found a few times. Generated by immunoSEQ multiplex PCR, the TCRdb table keeps only in-frame clones and is missing some. This sample has some 140,000 clones, with about 92% found just once. Trimming took off 4 bases at V and 2 bases at J, with 16 bases between the two ends. Germline V gives CDR1 SGHRS, CDR2 YFSETQ. CDR3 length equals 16 residues. The clonotype was recovered from an adult with an advanced solid tumor such as melanoma, head and neck, liver or kidney cancer. The chain is built from TRBV5-1 and TRBJ2-1, with TRBD2 as a possible D gene (5 bases). The material was CD4+ or CD8+ T cells sorted from blood, obtained in a trial of the OX40 agonist ivuxolimab. The CDR3 sequence: CASSTQLERTYNEQFF. CDR3 nucleotides: TGCGCCAGCAGCACTCAACTCGAGCGGACCTACAATGAGCAGTTCTTC.